The source of this TCR beta chain is a study of blood T cell repertoires in COVID-19. Generated by immunoSEQ multiplex PCR, the TCRdb table keeps only in-frame clones and is missing some. This sample has 59,000 or so clones; 80% occur once, and the top ten carry more than 5.5%. The CDR3 totals 14 residues. Germline values: CDR1 MDHEN, CDR2 SYDVKM. The junction had 9 bases not matched to a gene; V was cut back by 5 bases and J by 6 bases. The sequence derives from a man in his fifties or sixties with acute or convalescent COVID-19. What was sequenced was peripheral blood. V usage is TRBV28 and J usage is TRBJ2-5, with 7 bases that match TRBD2. The CDR3 loop is CASSRTGTMKTQYF. The DNA of the CDR3 is TGTGCCAGCAGTAGAACCGGGACTATGAAGACCCAGTACTTC.